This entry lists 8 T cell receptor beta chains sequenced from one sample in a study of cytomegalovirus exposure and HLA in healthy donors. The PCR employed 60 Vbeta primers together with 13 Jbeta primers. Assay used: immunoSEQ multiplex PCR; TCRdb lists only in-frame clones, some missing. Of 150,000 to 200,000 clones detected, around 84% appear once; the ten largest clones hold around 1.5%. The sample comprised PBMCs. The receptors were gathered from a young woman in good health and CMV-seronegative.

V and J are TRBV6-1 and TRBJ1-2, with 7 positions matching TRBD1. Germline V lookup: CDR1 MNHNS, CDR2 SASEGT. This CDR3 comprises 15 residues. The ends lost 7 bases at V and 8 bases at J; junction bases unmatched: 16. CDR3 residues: CASKEGARGGDGYTF. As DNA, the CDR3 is TGTGCCAGCAAAGAAGGGGCGAGAGGGGGCGACGGCTACACCTTC.

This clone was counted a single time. CDR3 amino acids: CASSPPWGGNSYNEQFF. CDR3 in DNA: TGTGCCAGCAGTCCCCCCTGGGGGGGCAATTCCTACAATGAGCAGTTCTTC. The chain carries TRBV28 and TRBJ2-1; D is possibly TRBD2 (7 bases). Trimming stripped 5 bases from V and 1 base from J, with 18 bases between. There are 17 residues in the CDR3. Germline V lookup: CDR1 MDHEN, CDR2 SYDVKM.

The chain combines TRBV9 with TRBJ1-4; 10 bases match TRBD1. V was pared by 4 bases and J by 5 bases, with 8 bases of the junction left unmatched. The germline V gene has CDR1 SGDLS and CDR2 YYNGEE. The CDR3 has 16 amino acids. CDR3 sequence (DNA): TGTGCCAGCAGCCAAACGGGGGGACAGGGGAATGAAAAACTGTTTTTT. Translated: CASSQTGGQGNEKLFF.

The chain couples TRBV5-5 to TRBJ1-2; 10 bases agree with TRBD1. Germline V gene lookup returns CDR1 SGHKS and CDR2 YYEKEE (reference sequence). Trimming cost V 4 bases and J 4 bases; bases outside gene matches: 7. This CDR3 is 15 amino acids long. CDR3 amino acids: CASSRGDRGPYGYTF. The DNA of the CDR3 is TGTGCCAGCAGCAGAGGGGACAGGGGTCCCTATGGCTACACCTTC.

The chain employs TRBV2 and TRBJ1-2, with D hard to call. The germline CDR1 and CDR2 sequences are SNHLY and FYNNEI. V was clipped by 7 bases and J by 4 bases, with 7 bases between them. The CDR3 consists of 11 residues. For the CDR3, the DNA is TGTGCCAGCAAGGAGGGCTATGGCTACACCTTC. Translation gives CASKEGYGYTF.

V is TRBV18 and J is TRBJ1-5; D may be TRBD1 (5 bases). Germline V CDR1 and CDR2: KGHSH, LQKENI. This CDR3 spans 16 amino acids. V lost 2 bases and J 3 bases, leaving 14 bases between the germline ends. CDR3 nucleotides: TGTGCCAGCTCACCAAATAGGGGTAATGACAATCAGCCCCAGCATTTT. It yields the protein CASSPNRGNDNQPQHF.

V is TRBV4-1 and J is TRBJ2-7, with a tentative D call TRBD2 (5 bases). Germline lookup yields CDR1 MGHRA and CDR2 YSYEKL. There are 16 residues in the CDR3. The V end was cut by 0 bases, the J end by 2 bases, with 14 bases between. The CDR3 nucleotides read TGCGCCAGCAGCCAAGACTATCTAGGGAGCACCTACGAGCAGTACTTC. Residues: CASSQDYLGSTYEQYF.

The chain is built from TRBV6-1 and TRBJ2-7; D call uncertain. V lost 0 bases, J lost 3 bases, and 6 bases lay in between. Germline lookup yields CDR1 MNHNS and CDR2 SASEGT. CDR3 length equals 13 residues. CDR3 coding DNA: TGTGCCAGCAGTGAAGCGAGACACTACGAGCAGTACTTC. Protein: CASSEARHYEQYF.